This T cell receptor (beta chain) was identified during a study of shared clonotypes between healthy human individuals. Every subset had its genomic DNA shared out evenly among several immunoSEQ plates. Method: immunoSEQ multiplex PCR; TCRdb's copy keeps in-frame clones and lacks some. The repertoire includes about 480,000 clones, approximately 79% of them detected once, and approximately 13% sits in the top ten. Donors were healthy HIV-negative adults without recently reported acute infections or vaccinations. With unsorted samples, genomic DNA was obtained from about 100 million PBMCs. Points from the study as a whole: The authors sampled blood alone, and tissue repertoires likely differ.

Germline CDR1 and CDR2: SGHDT and YYEEEE. J was trimmed by 0 bases and V by 4 bases; bases with no gene match: 10. The CDR3 spans 17 residues. Comment on this clone: Antigen specificity is unknown.

This chain joins TRBV5-6 and TRBJ2-1, with 7 bases fitting TRBD1. Sequencing was performed on PBMCs. The sequence came from a woman aged 40-49 years in good health. Some clones in this sample may be carry-over from other donors' samples. The CDR3 bases are TGTGCCAGCAGCAAAGGGACAGCATTCAGCTCCTACAATGAGCAGTTCTTC. Protein: CASSKGTAFSSYNEQFF.